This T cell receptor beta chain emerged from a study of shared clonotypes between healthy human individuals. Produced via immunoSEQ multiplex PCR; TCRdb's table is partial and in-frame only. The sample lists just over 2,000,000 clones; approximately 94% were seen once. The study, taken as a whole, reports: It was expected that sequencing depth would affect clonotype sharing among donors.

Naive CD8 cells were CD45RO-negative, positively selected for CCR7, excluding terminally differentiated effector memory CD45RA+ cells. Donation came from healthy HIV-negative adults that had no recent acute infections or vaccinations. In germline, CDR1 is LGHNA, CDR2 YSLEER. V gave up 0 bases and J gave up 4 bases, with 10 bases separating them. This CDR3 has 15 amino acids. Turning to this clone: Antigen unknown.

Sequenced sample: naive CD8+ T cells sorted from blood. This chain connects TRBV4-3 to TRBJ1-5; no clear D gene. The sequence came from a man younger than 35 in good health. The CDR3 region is CASSQDIGPNQPQHF. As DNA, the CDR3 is TGCGCCAGCAGCCAAGATATAGGGCCGAATCAGCCCCAGCATTTT.